Listed below are T cell receptor beta chains from one sample, sequenced in a study of T cells after yellow fever vaccination. TCRdb re-derived calls from the 5' RACE reads in MiXCR, one entry per CDR3 protein. This sample has fewer than 450,000 distinct CDR3 sequences, with under 5% found just once. This material consisted of PBMCs, taken 5 days after the yellow fever booster vaccination. The receptors come from a man between 18 and 29 years old who received the YFV17D yellow fever vaccine. Each CDR3 is given with its conserved first and last residue. D genes are given only for firm matches. Size is omitted from some rows. Given values are once, few, many or a class for expanded clones.

TRBV20-1,many,TRBJ2-3,.,TGCAGTGCTGGGGAGGCAGGCACAGATACGCAGTATTTT,CSAGEAGTDTQYF
TRBV4-1,.,TRBJ1-1,.,TGCGCCAGCAGCCAAAAACAAGTCATGAACACTGAAGCTTTCTTT,CASSQKQVMNTEAFF
TRBV7-2,many,TRBJ2-1,.,TGTGCCAGCAGCTCTCAGAGATACAATGAGCAGTTCTTC,CASSSQRYNEQFF
TRBV10-3,many,TRBJ2-5,.,TGTGCCATCAGCGTATCCAACATGGGGGAGACCCAGTACTTC,CAISVSNMGETQYF
TRBV20-1,.,TRBJ2-1,.,TGCAGTGCTAGAGATCCCCTAGCTGTAGAGCAGTTCTTC,CSARDPLAVEQFF
TRBV15,few,TRBJ2-3,TRBD2,TGTGCCACCAGCAGATACCCCGGGGGGACTAGCACAGATACGCAGTATTTT,CATSRYPGGTSTDTQYF
TRBV20-1,few,TRBJ1-1,.,TGCAGTGCTTCCCTCGGGCACTCTGAAGCTTTCTTT,CSASLGHSEAFF
TRBV13,.,TRBJ2-7,.,TGTGCCAGCAGCTTCGGAGTCAGGGGTAATTCCTACGAGCAGTACTTC,CASSFGVRGNSYEQYF
TRBV6-6,few,TRBJ2-7,TRBD2,TGTGCCAGCAAAAAGACTAGCGCTTTCTACGAGCAGTACTTC,CASKKTSAFYEQYF
TRBV4-1,.,TRBJ1-3,.,TGCGCCAGCAGCAATCAACAGGTCTCTGGAAACACCATATATTTT,CASSNQQVSGNTIYF
TRBV11-3,few,TRBJ2-2,.,TGTGCCAGCAGCAGTTTAGCGGTGGGGAACACCGGGGAGCTGTTTTTT,CASSSLAVGNTGELFF
TRBV4-3,many,TRBJ1-4,TRBD1,TGCGCCAGCAGCCAACAGGGGGCCGGCGAAAAACTGTTTTTT,CASSQQGAGEKLFF
TRBV6-5,many,TRBJ1-5,.,TGTGCCAGCAGTTACGCAGGGAATCAGCCCCAGCATTTT,CASSYAGNQPQHF
TRBV12-3/TRBV12-4,few,TRBJ2-2,TRBD1,TGTGCCAGCAGCCCCCCCCAGGGGGCAGCCGGGGAGCTGTTTTTT,CASSPPQGAAGELFF
TRBV5-1,few,TRBJ1-1,.,TGCGCCAGCGGGCCGTTGAACAGTCCAGCTTTCTTT,CASGPLNSPAFF
TRBV20-1,few,TRBJ1-1,.,TGCAGTGCTCGTGTTCCGGGTCTCGCCACTGAAGCTTTCTTT,CSARVPGLATEAFF
TRBV18,many,TRBJ1-1,.,TGTGCCAGCTCACCCATATTCAGGGCGTCGAACACTGAAGCTTTCTTT,CASSPIFRASNTEAFF
TRBV6-6,few,TRBJ1-1,.,TGTGCCAGCAGTAACTCTGGGGCTGAAGCTTTCTTT,CASSNSGAEAFF
TRBV5-1,many,TRBJ2-7,.,TGCGCCAGCAGCTTGGGACAGGCTGGCGAGCAGTACTTC,CASSLGQAGEQYF
TRBV5-6,few,TRBJ2-3,.,TGTGCCAGCGGGGTGGGCACAGATACGCAGTATTTT,CASGVGTDTQYF
TRBV6-6,many,TRBJ1-2,.,TGTGCCAGCAGTTACCCGGACGACCTGGGCGGCTACACCTTC,CASSYPDDLGGYTF
TRBV30,many,TRBJ2-2,TRBD2,TGTGCCTGGAATCGCGGGGGAGGGGAGCTGTTTTTT,CAWNRGGGELFF
TRBV6-5,.,TRBJ2-7,.,TGTGCCAGCAGTTACAGGACACCTCGGGGCCACTACGAGCAGTACTTC,CASSYRTPRGHYEQYF
TRBV7-9,many,TRBJ2-7,TRBD2,TGTGCCAGCAGCCCCGGACTAGAGCCCTACGAGCAGTACTTC,CASSPGLEPYEQYF
TRBV7-2,few,TRBJ2-7,.,TGTGCCAGCAGCTTAGCCGGGGGCGGGGGTGAGCAGTACTTC,CASSLAGGGGEQYF
TRBV20-1,many,TRBJ2-1,.,TGCAGTGCTAGAGAAGATGACCCCCGACAGTTCTTC,CSAREDDPRQFF
TRBV29-1,.,TRBJ2-5,.,TGCTGCGGGGTATGGGAAGAGACCCAGTACTTC,CCGVWEETQYF
TRBV4-2,.,TRBJ1-6,.,TGTGCCAGCAGCCAAAATACAGGGATCAATTCACCCCTCCACTTT,CASSQNTGINSPLHF
TRBV29-1,few,TRBJ1-4,.,TGCAGCGTTCAATTACAGGTGCAGGAAAAACTGTTTTTT,CSVQLQVQEKLFF
TRBV18,few,TRBJ2-2,.,TGTGCCAGCTCACCACCGGTAACCGGGGAGCTGTTTTTT,CASSPPVTGELFF
TRBV25-1,.,TRBJ1-1,.,TGTGCCAGCAGTGATTATATGAGGAGCACTGAAGCTTTCTTT,CASSDYMRSTEAFF
TRBV20-1,many,TRBJ1-2,.,TGCAGTGCTCCTCCGGCGGGCGAAGCTAACTATGGCTACACCTTC,CSAPPAGEANYGYTF
TRBV5-1,many,TRBJ2-3,TRBD1,TGCGCCAGCAAAGATGGGACAGGGGCTACAGATACGCAGTATTTT,CASKDGTGATDTQYF
TRBV7-2,.,TRBJ2-5,TRBD2,TGTGCCAGCAGCTTATTCACGGGGGGAGGGGCAGAGACCCAGTACTTC,CASSLFTGGGAETQYF
TRBV30,.,TRBJ2-1,.,TGTGCCTGGGGACAGGGAGGGGACAATGAGCAGTTCTTC,CAWGQGGDNEQFF
TRBV29-1,few,TRBJ1-1,.,TGCAGCGTGAACAACGTGGTCAGGAACACTGAAGCTTTCTTT,CSVNNVVRNTEAFF
TRBV28,.,TRBJ2-5,TRBD1,TGTGCTACGTGGGGCAGGGGGGAGACCCAGTACTTC,CATWGRGETQYF
TRBV7-2,.,TRBJ2-1,.,TGTGCCAGCAGCTTAGAGTACGGGATTCAGTTCTTC,CASSLEYGIQFF
TRBV15,many,TRBJ1-1,.,TGTGCCACCAGCAGAGATTCCACACGGAGTAATGAAGCTTTCTTT,CATSRDSTRSNEAFF
TRBV28,.,TRBJ2-5,TRBD2,TGTGCCAGCAGTTTCCGCGGGGGGGCCCGGGAGACCCAGTACTTC,CASSFRGGARETQYF
TRBV12-3/TRBV12-4,many,TRBJ2-3,.,TGTGCCAGCAAGACCAGTAGCACAGATACGCAGTATTTT,CASKTSSTDTQYF
TRBV5-1,many,TRBJ1-6,.,TGCGCCAGCAGCACCAACCCAGGAAGCCACTATAATTCACCCCTCCACTTT,CASSTNPGSHYNSPLHF
TRBV20-1,.,TRBJ2-3,.,TGCAGTGCTAGAGCCGAAACGATAACAGGTACCAGCACAGATACGCAGTATTTT,CSARAETITGTSTDTQYF
TRBV5-4,.,TRBJ2-5,.,TGTGCCAGCAGCCGAGGTCCCGGATCTAGAAAAGAGACCCAGTACTTC,CASSRGPGSRKETQYF
TRBV15,few,TRBJ2-1,.,TGTGCCACCAGCAGAGAATTTCTCCCGCAGTTCTTC,CATSREFLPQFF
TRBV29-1,many,TRBJ2-5,.,TGCAGCGTTGAAAGGCTAGCCCTTTGGGAGACCCAGTACTTC,CSVERLALWETQYF
TRBV29-1,few,TRBJ2-1,TRBD2,TGCAGCGACCAGACCGCGGGGGGGAATGAGCAGTTCTTC,CSDQTAGGNEQFF
TRBV12-3/TRBV12-4,few,TRBJ1-6,.,TGTGCCAGCAGTTCCCGGGCCGCCTATAATTCACCCCTCCACTTT,CASSSRAAYNSPLHF
TRBV19,.,TRBJ1-2,.,TGTGCCAGTAGGCGGACAGATTCGGACTATGGCTACACCTTC,CASRRTDSDYGYTF
TRBV5-1,few,TRBJ1-2,TRBD1,TGCGCCAGCAGCCACCAACAGGGGTCGGAAGGCTACACCTTC,CASSHQQGSEGYTF
TRBV15,many,TRBJ2-3,.,TGTGCCACCAGCAGAGCCAAGGACGGAATACGGGATACGCAGTATTTT,CATSRAKDGIRDTQYF
TRBV5-1,many,TRBJ2-1,TRBD2,TGCGCCAGCAGGCGGGAGGGGAATGAGCAGTTCTTC,CASRREGNEQFF